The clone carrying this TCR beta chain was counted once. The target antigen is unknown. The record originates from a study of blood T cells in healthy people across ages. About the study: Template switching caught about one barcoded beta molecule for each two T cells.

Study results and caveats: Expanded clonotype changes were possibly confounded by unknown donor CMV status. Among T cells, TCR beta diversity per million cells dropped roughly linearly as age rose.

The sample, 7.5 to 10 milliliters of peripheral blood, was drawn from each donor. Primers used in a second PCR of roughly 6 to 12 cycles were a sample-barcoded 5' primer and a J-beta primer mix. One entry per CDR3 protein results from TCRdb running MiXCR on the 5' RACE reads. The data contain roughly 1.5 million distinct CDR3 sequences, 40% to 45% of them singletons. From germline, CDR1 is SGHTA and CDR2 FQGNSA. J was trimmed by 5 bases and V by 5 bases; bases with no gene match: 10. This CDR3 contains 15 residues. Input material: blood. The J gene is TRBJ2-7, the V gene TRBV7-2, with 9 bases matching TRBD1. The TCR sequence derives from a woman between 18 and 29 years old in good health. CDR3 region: CASSRGYRGQDEQYF. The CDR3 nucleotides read TGTGCCAGCAGCCGGGGATACAGGGGGCAAGACGAGCAGTACTTC.